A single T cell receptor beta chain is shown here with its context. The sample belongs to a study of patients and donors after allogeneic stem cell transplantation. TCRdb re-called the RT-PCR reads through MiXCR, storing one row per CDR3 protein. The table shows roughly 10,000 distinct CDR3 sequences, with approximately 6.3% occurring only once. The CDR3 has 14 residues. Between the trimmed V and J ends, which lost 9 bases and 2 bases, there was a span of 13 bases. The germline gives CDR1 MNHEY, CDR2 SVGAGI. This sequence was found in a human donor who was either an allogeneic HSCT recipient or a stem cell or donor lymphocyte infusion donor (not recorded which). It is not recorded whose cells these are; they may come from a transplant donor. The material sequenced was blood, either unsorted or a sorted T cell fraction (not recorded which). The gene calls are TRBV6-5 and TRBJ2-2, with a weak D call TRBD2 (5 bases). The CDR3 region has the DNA TGTGCCAGTCGGACCGGACTCAACACCGGGGAGCTGTTTTTT. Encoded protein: CASRTGLNTGELFF.